The 25 T cell receptor beta chains in this list originate from one sample, sequenced in a study of OX40 agonist ivuxolimab in advanced cancers. Repertoires were generated with immunoSEQ multiplex PCR, while TCRdb's copy carries only in-frame clones and drops some. Of under 100,000 clones in the sample, approximately 80% were seen once. This sample comprised CD4+ or CD8+ T cells sorted from blood, obtained in a trial of the OX40 agonist ivuxolimab. Source of these receptors: an adult with an advanced solid tumor such as melanoma, head and neck, liver or kidney cancer.

This clone has just one count. V usage is TRBV5-1 and J usage is TRBJ2-1; 10 bases agree with TRBD2. The CDR3 runs 16 residues. J lost 5 bases, V lost 0 bases, and 5 bases had no gene match. Germline lookup yields CDR1 SGHRS and CDR2 YFSETQ. The CDR3 sequence is CASSLVTTSGDNEQFF. In nucleotides, the CDR3 is TGCGCCAGCAGCTTGGTTACTACTAGCGGGGACAATGAGCAGTTCTTC.

The rearrangement joins TRBV15 to TRBJ1-5, with D perhaps TRBD1 (5 bases). The CDR3 covers 14 residues. The germline V and J ends were trimmed by 5 bases and 7 bases, with 15 bases remaining between them. In germline, CDR1 is LNHNV, CDR2 YYDKDF (reference sequence). The CDR3 here is CATSGTGGWQPQHF. The DNA for the CDR3 is TGTGCCACCAGCGGAACGGGGGGGTGGCAGCCCCAGCATTTT.

The chain employs TRBV7-2 and TRBJ2-5; D ambiguous. Germline CDR1 SGHTA, CDR2 FQGNSA. V was pared by 2 bases and J by 5 bases, with 6 bases between. There are 12 residues in the CDR3. The CDR3 nucleotides are TGTGCCAGCAGCTTAAATGGGGAGACCCAGTACTTC. It encodes CASSLNGETQYF.

DNA for the CDR3: TGTGCCAGCCCAGAGACTAGCGGAGGGGGGGATACGCAGTATTTT. It yields the protein CASPETSGGGDTQYF. The chain joins TRBV21-1 to TRBJ2-3; TRBD2 was called by the table and not checked on the DNA. TRBV21-1 is a documented pseudogene. The CDR3 length is 15 residues.

This chain joins TRBV6-6 and TRBJ2-3, with 8 bases identical to TRBD1. Germline V CDR1 and CDR2: MNHNY, SVGAGI (reference sequence). The V segment lost 8 bases and the J segment 1 base; nucleotides outside the gene matches: 8. This CDR3 is built from 15 residues. CDR3 loop: CASHSPGQGTDTQYF. CDR3 sequence (DNA): TGTGCCAGCCACTCGCCGGGACAGGGCACAGATACGCAGTATTTT.

The chain joins TRBV7-2 to TRBJ2-1; TRBD2 aligns across 8 bases. Germline CDR1 is SGHTA and CDR2 is FQGNSA. The CDR3 loop spans 14 amino acids. V dropped 5 bases and J dropped 6; count of bases not matched to a gene: 6. The CDR3 reads CASSLAGTSNEQFF. The DNA of the CDR3 is TGTGCCAGCAGCCTCGCCGGGACTAGCAATGAGCAGTTCTTC.

This rearrangement joins TRBV5-1 to TRBJ2-7; D may be TRBD1 (6 bases). The CDR3 sequence is 13 residues long. Germline V CDR1 and CDR2: SGHRS, YFSETQ. The ends were cut back, 4 bases at V and 7 bases at J, with 15 bases in the middle. CDR3 DNA: TGCGCCAGCAGCCACAGGGAAGACAGAGAGCAGTACTTC. Translated, it gives CASSHREDREQYF.

This clone came up once. This chain's CDR3 is CASSLAQGFTEAFF. CDR3 coding DNA: TGTGCCAGCAGCTTAGCGCAGGGATTCACTGAAGCTTTCTTT. The J gene is TRBJ1-1, the V gene TRBV7-2; possibly TRBD1 for D (5 bases). Trimming removed 0 bases at V and 4 bases at J, with 9 bases between. CDR1 is SGHTA and CDR2 is FQGNSA in the germline V gene. The CDR3 runs 14 residues.

The V and J genes are TRBV2 and TRBJ2-3, with D uncertain. Germline V CDR1 and CDR2: SNHLY, FYNNEI. The ends were cut back, 2 bases at V and 2 bases at J, with 8 bases in the middle. This CDR3 has 14 amino acids. The DNA of the CDR3 is TGTGCCAGCAGTGAAAGACGGGCCACAGATACGCAGTATTTT. Its protein is CASSERRATDTQYF.

This clone occurred once. The chain carries TRBV4-1 and TRBJ1-4; D uncertain. The CDR3 length is 18 residues. Germline CDR1 reads MGHRA; CDR2 reads YSYEKL. V lost 1 base, J lost 7 bases, and 22 bases lay in between. CDR3 nucleotide sequence: TGCGCCAGCAGCCAAGCCGCCGCTAGCCAGGTTGGAGCTGAAAAACTGTTTTTT. This translates into CASSQAAASQVGAEKLFF.

The chain recombines TRBV10-3 with TRBJ2-4; D might be TRBD2 (6 bases). The CDR3 consists of 15 residues. The V gene lost 0 bases and the J gene lost 3 bases, with 9 bases spanning the gap. Germline CDR1 is ENHRY and CDR2 is SYGVKD. The CDR3 region is CAISESWGDKNIQYF. The CDR3 DNA is TGTGCCATCAGTGAGTCGTGGGGGGACAAAAACATTCAGTACTTC.

V gene TRBV6-6 combines with J gene TRBJ1-5; TRBD1 agrees at 9 bases. CDR3 size: 15 residues. Germline V gene data show CDR1 as MNHNY and CDR2 as SVGAGI (reference sequence). V shed 8 bases, J shed 2 bases, and the junction held 7 bases outside the gene matches. CDR3 protein: CASVQTGGGNQPQHF. The CDR3 nucleotides are TGTGCCAGCGTACAGACAGGGGGTGGCAATCAGCCCCAGCATTTT.

The chain links TRBV7-3 to TRBJ1-4; D is uncertain. Trimming removed 4 bases at V and 8 bases at J, with 14 bases between. Germline lookup yields CDR1 SGHTA and CDR2 FQGTGA. The length of the CDR3 is 14 residues. As DNA, the CDR3 is TGTGCCAGCAGCTCCAGCTCCCCGGGGGAAAAACTGTTTTTT. It yields the protein CASSSSSPGEKLFF.

The gene calls are TRBV2 and TRBJ2-7; 10 nucleotides line up with TRBD1. With 6 bases clipped from V and 5 bases from J, the junction kept 4 bases outside the gene matches. CDR1 is SNHLY, CDR2 FYNNEI, per germline. The CDR3 is 13 residues long. CDR3 residues: CASRGQGRNEQYF. The CDR3 DNA is TGTGCCAGCAGGGGACAGGGGAGGAACGAGCAGTACTTC.

This clone appeared once. V and J are TRBV4-2 and TRBJ2-1, with D unclear. Per germline, CDR1 LGHNA and CDR2 YNFKEQ. The CDR3 is made up of 15 amino acids. V lost 0 bases to trimming and J lost 0 bases, with 6 bases between them. This CDR3 reads CASSQDSGSYNEQFF. For the CDR3, the DNA is TGTGCCAGCAGCCAAGACAGTGGCTCCTACAATGAGCAGTTCTTC.

The V gene is TRBV7-9, the J gene TRBJ1-3, with D unclear. Germline CDR1 and CDR2: SEHNR and FQNEAQ (reference sequence). The ends were cut back, 1 base at V and 7 bases at J, with 8 bases in the middle. The CDR3 length is 13 residues. Here the CDR3 DNA reads TGTGCCAGCAGCTTAGATAGTGTCAACACCATATATTTT. This gives the protein CASSLDSVNTIYF.

The CDR3 DNA reads as TGTGCCAGCAGTTCCCTAGCGGCTCAGGCAGAGACCCAGTACTTC. Protein sequence: CASSSLAAQAETQYF. The chain is built from TRBV6-5 and TRBJ2-5; TRBD2 agrees at 7 bases. The CDR3 is 15 amino acids. Germline CDR1 MNHEY, CDR2 SVGAGI. V dropped 4 bases and J dropped 4; count of bases not matched to a gene: 9.

This clone was recorded a few times. The V call is TRBV6-6, the J call TRBJ2-7; D is undetermined. The CDR3 is 11 amino acids. Germline V lookup: CDR1 MNHNY, CDR2 SVGAGI (reference sequence). V was cut by 5 bases and J by 1 base, with 3 bases left in between. In DNA form, the CDR3 reads TGTGCCAGCAGTCAGTCCTACGAGCAGTACTTC. It encodes CASSQSYEQYF.

The V gene is TRBV6-5, the J gene TRBJ2-5, with 10 bases matching TRBD1. The CDR3 is made up of 15 amino acids. V dropped 6 bases and J dropped 4; count of bases not matched to a gene: 8. Germline V gene data show CDR1 as MNHEY and CDR2 as SVGAGI. This chain's CDR3 is CASRRSGTGVETQYF. The CDR3 DNA reads as TGTGCCAGCAGACGCTCCGGGACAGGGGTAGAGACCCAGTACTTC.

The V gene is TRBV18, the J gene TRBJ2-1; unclear D gene. Germline CDR1 and CDR2: KGHSH and LQKENI. V was clipped by 3 bases and J by 6 bases, with 12 bases between them. CDR3 length: 14 amino acids. The CDR3 here is CASSPGSSTNEQFF. For the CDR3, the DNA is TGTGCCAGCTCACCTGGCTCGAGCACCAATGAGCAGTTCTTC.

V gene TRBV5-1 combines with J gene TRBJ1-2; D ambiguous. CDR1 SGHRS and CDR2 YFSETQ come from the germline V gene. The V end lost 1 base, the J end lost 2 bases, and 9 bases lay between the germline ends. The CDR3 runs 14 residues. The CDR3 bases are TGCGCCAGCAGCTTGTACGGGTCAAACTATGGCTACACCTTC. This translates into CASSLYGSNYGYTF. The full variable domain, with the rest looked up from reference TRBV5-1 and TRBJ1-2, is KAGVTQTPRYLIKTRGQQVTLSCSPISGHRSVSWYQQTPGQGLQFLFEYFSETQRNKGNFPGRFSGRQFSNSRSEMNVSTLELGDSALYLCASSLYGSNYGYTFGSGTRLTVV.

This chain connects TRBV28 to TRBJ1-2, with D maybe TRBD1 (6 bases). The V and J ends lost 3 bases and 5 bases respectively, with 13 bases between them. CDR1 is MDHEN and CDR2 is SYDVKM in the germline V gene. The CDR3 consists of 14 residues. The CDR3 DNA reads TGTGCCAGCAGTTTGGGGGGCCCCAAGTATGGCTACACCTTC. Its protein product is CASSLGGPKYGYTF.

The chain recombines TRBV7-8 with TRBJ2-5; TRBD2 aligns across 12 bases. This CDR3 is 18 amino acids long. Germline V gives CDR1 SGHVS, CDR2 FQNEAQ. V shed 5 bases, J shed 0 bases, and the junction held 10 bases outside the gene matches. The CDR3 nucleotides are TGTGCCAGCAGCAAAAGACTAGCGGGGGAAGGGTACCAAGAGACCCAGTACTTC. Translation: CASSKRLAGEGYQETQYF.

The V and J genes are TRBV5-1 and TRBJ1-6; D remains unclear. V was trimmed by 4 bases and J by 5 bases, leaving 13 bases between them. The CDR3 spans 15 residues. Per germline, CDR1 SGHRS and CDR2 YFSETQ. The CDR3 DNA sequence: TGCGCCAGCAGCCGATCAGGCGGAGATAATTCACCCCTCCACTTT. Its translation: CASSRSGGDNSPLHF.

This clone was counted a few times. The chain recombines TRBV5-6 with TRBJ1-2, with 9 bases fitting TRBD1. The V gene's germline CDR1 is SGHDT and CDR2 YYEEEE. The trim removed 0 bases at V and 4 bases at J, leaving 4 bases unmatched. The CDR3 consists of 15 residues. The CDR3 spells CASSLDRGRAYGYTF. CDR3 coding DNA: TGTGCCAGCAGCTTGGACAGGGGGCGCGCCTATGGCTACACCTTC.